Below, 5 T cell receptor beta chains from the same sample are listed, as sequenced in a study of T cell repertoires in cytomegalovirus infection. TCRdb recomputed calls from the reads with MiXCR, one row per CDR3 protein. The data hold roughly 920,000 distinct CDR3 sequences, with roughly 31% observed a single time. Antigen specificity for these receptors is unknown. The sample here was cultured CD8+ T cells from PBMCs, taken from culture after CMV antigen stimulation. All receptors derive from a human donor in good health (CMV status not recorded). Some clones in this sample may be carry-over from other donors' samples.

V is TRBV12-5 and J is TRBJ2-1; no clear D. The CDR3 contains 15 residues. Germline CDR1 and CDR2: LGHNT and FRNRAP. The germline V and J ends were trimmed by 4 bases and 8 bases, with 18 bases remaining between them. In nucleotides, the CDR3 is TGTGCTAGTGGTTGGGTAGCAGGTCTTAAGTATGAGCAGTTCTTC. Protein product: CASGWVAGLKYEQFF.

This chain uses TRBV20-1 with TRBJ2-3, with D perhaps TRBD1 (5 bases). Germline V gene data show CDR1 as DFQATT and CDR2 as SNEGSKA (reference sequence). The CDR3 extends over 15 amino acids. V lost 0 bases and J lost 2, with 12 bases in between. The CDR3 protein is CSARDWVGPTDTQYF. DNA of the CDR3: TGCAGTGCTAGAGATTGGGTGGGGCCCACAGATACGCAGTATTTT.

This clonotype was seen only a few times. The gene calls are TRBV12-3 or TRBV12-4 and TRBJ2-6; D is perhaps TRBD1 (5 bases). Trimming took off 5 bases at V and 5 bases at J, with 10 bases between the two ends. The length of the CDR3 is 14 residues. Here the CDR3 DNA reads TGTGCCAGCAGTCCCAAGGGGCGGGCCAACGTCCTGACTTTC. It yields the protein CASSPKGRANVLTF.

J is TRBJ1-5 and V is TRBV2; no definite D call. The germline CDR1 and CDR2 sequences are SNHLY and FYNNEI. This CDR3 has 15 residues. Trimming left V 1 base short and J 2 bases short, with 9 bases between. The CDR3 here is CASSEVHSGNQPQHF. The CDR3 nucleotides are TGTGCCAGCAGTGAAGTTCACTCGGGCAATCAGCCCCAGCATTTT.

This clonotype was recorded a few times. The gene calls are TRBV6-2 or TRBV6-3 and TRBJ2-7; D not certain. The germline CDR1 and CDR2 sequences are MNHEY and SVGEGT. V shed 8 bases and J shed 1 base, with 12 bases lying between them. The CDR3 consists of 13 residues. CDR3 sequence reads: CASSGRPSYEQYF. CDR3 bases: TGTGCCAGCTCAGGACGGCCGTCCTACGAGCAGTACTTC.